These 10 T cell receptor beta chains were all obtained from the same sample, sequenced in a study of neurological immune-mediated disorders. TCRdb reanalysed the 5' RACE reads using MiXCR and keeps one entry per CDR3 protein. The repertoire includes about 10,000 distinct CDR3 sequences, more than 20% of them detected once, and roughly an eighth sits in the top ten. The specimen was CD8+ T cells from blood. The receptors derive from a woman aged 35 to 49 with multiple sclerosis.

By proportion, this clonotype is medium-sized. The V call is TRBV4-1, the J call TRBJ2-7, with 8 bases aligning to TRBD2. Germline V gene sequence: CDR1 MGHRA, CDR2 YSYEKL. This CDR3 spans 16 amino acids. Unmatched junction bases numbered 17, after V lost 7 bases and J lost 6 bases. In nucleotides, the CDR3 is TGCGCCAGCACCCTCTCCACCGGGGGGGCGTTCTCCGAGCAGTACTTC. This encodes CASTLSTGGAFSEQYF.

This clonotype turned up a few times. The chain's CDR3 is CATSFSDRGNEQFF. The CDR3 coding sequence is TGTGCCACCAGCTTCTCAGACAGGGGTAATGAGCAGTTCTTC. This chain connects TRBV15 to TRBJ2-1, with 8 bases fitting TRBD1. In germline, CDR1 is LNHNV, CDR2 YYDKDF (reference sequence). V was pared by 5 bases and J by 7 bases, with 7 bases of the junction left unmatched. This CDR3 contains 14 residues.

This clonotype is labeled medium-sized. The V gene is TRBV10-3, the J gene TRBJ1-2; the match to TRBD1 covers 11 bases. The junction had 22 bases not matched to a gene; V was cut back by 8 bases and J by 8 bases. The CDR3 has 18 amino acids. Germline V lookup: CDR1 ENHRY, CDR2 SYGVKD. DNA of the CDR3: TGTGCCATCTTAGACATGAAGGACAGGGGGCAGGATCGAGCGGGCTACACCTTC. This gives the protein CAILDMKDRGQDRAGYTF.

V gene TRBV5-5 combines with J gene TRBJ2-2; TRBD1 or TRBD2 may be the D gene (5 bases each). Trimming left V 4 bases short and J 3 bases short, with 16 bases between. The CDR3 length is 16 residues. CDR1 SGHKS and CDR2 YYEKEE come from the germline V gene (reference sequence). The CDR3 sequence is CASSPSFQGDTGELFF. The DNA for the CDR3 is TGTGCCAGCAGCCCATCTTTTCAGGGAGACACCGGGGAGCTGTTTTTT.

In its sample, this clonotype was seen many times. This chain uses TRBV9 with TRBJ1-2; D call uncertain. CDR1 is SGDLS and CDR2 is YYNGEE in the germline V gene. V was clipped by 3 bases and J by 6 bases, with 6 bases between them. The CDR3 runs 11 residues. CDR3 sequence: CASSAWDGYTF. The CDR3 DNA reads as TGTGCCAGCAGCGCCTGGGATGGCTACACCTTC.

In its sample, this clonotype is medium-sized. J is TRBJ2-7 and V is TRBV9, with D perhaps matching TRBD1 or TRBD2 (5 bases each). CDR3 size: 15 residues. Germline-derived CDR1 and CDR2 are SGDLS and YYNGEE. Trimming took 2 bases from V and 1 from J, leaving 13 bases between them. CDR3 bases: TGTGCCAGCAGCGTTGAAGGGGACGCATCCTACGAGCAGTACTTC. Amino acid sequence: CASSVEGDASYEQYF.

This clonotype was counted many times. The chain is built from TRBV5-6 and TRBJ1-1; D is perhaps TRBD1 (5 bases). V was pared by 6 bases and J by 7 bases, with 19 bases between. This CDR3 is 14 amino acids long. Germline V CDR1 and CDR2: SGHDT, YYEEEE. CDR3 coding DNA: TGTGCCAGCACCCCCGGGGGGGGGTACGTTGAAGCTTTCTTT. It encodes CASTPGGGYVEAFF.

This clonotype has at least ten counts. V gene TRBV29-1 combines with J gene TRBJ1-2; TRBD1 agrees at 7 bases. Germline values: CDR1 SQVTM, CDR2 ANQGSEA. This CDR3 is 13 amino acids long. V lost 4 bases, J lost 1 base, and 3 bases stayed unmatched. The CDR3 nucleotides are TGCAGCGTTGGAGGGACAGTTAACTATGGCTACACCTTC. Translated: CSVGGTVNYGYTF.

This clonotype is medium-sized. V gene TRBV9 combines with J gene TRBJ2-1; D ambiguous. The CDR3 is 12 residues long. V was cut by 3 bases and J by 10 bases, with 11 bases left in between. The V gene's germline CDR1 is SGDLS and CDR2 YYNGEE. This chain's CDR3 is CASSAWGIEQFF. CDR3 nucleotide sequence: TGTGCCAGCAGCGCCTGGGGTATCGAGCAGTTCTTC.

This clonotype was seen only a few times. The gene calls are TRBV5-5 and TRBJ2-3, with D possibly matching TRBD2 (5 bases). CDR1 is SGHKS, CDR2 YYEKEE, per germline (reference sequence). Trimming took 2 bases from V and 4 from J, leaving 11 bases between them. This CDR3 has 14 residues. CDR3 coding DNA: TGTGCCAGCAGCTTAGGGAGTGGAGCAGATACGCAGTATTTT. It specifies CASSLGSGADTQYF.